The clone carrying this T cell receptor beta chain was observed at least ten times. The study enrolled patients aged 18 to 65 with newly diagnosed hyperthyroidism of under 2 months' duration. TCR beta CDR3 regions were amplified from RNA transcripts. HTBI primers drove first-round RT-PCR of the TCR CDR3. TCRdb reprocessed the multiplex PCR reads with MiXCR, giving one entry per CDR3 protein. The sample yields around 700,000 distinct CDR3 sequences, roughly a third seen once. Germline V lookup: CDR1 SGHRS, CDR2 YFSETQ. This CDR3 has 15 amino acids. Between the trimmed V and J ends, which lost 1 base and 0 bases, there was a span of 11 bases. These data originate in a study of T cells in Graves' hyperthyroidism and ophthalmopathy.

Sequencing input: blood. This receptor was identified in a woman in her thirties or forties with Graves' hyperthyroidism. The V and J genes are TRBV5-1 and TRBJ2-7; D perhaps matches TRBD2 (6 bases). CDR3 DNA sequence: TGCGCCAGCAGCTTGCGACGGGAGAGCTCCTACGAGCAGTACTTC. It specifies CASSLRRESSYEQYF.